This T cell receptor (beta chain) was sequenced for a study of blood T cell repertoires in COVID-19. Study summary: Collection of acute and convalescent COVID-19 samples took place in the United States, Italy and Spain. In each case, the material was cDNA or gDNA derived from T cells, B-cell-depleted T cells, or PBMCs.

CDR3 size: 14 residues. After removal of 3 bases from V and 6 bases from J, the junction contained 2 bases not matched to a gene. Germline values: CDR1 SGHRS, CDR2 YFSETQ. This clone has a single count. Using immunoSEQ multiplex PCR, the repertoire was profiled, and TCRdb retains in-frame clones only, with some absent. The profile shows some 80,000 clones, roughly 90% of them singletons. The receptor's source is a woman of 80 years or more with active or convalescent COVID-19. The sequencing input was peripheral blood. The rearrangement joins TRBV5-1 to TRBJ1-4, with 10 bases that match TRBD1. The CDR3 loop is CASSSGTGDEKLFF. The CDR3 bases are TGCGCCAGCAGCTCAGGGACAGGGGATGAAAAACTGTTTTTT.